This TCR beta chain was sequenced for a study of blood T cell repertoires in COVID-19. V dropped 0 bases and J dropped 2 bases, with 8 bases sitting between them. Per the germline V gene, CDR1 is MNHEY and CDR2 is SVGEGT. This CDR3 comprises 15 residues. The protocol was immunoSEQ multiplex PCR, while the TCRdb copy is restricted to in-frame clones and leaves out a portion. The table lists around 200,000 clones, about 88% of them singletons. The source material was peripheral blood. The chain uses TRBV6-2 or TRBV6-3 and TRBJ1-5, with a tentative D call TRBD1 (5 bases). This TCR was recovered from a woman aged 80 or over with acute or convalescent COVID-19. The DNA of the CDR3 is TGTGCCAGCAGTTACTCACAGGTCCGCAATCAGCCCCAGCATTTT. This codes for CASSYSQVRNQPQHF.